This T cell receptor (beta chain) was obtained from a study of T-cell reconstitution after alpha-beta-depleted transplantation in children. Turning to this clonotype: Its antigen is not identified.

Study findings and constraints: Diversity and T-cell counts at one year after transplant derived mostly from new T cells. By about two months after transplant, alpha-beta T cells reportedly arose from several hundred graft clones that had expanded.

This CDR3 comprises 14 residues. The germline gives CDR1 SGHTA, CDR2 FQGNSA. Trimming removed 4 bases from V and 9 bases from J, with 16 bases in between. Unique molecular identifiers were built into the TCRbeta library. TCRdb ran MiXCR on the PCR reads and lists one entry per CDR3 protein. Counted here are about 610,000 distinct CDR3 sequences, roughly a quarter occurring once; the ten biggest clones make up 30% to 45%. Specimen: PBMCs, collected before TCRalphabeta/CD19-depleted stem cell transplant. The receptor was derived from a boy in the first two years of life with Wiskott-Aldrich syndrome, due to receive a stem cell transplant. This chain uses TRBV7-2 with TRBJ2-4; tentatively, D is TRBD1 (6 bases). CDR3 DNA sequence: TGTGCCAGCAGCTCCACCGCTACAGGGAGCATTCAGTACTTC. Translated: CASSSTATGSIQYF. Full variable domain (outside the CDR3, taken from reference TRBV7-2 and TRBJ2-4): GAGVSQSPSNKVTEKGKDVELRCDPISGHTALYWYRQSLGQGLEFLIYFQGNSAPDKSGLPSDRFSAERTGGSVSTLTIQRTQQEDSAVYLCASSSTATGSIQYFGAGTRLSVL.